This T cell receptor (beta chain) was obtained from a study of human T cells and chemical hapten exposure. This clonotype occurred many times. Documented time point: patch test 2, 6 weeks after DPC sensitization. Documented treatment: therapeutic diphenylcyclopropenone sensitization with weekly scalp DPC. The CDR3 is 16 amino acids. CDR1 and CDR2 from the germline V gene are MDHEN and SYDVKM. The ends lost 6 bases at V and 2 bases at J; junction bases unmatched: 9. TCRdb re-analysed the RACE reads in MiXCR, keeping a single row per CDR3 protein. The table includes 35,000 to 50,000 distinct CDR3 sequences, around 8.9% detected once.

This TCR was recovered from a woman between 40 and 55 years old with alopecia areata. Some clones in this sample may be carry-over from other donors' samples. The chain carries TRBV28 and TRBJ1-5; 8 bases match TRBD1. The specimen comprised whole blood, sampled in connection with sensitization to the hapten diphenylcyclopropenone (DPC). CDR3 sequence reads: CASRRQGKRGNQPQHF. The CDR3 nucleotides are TGTGCCAGCAGGAGACAGGGGAAACGGGGCAATCAGCCCCAGCATTTT.